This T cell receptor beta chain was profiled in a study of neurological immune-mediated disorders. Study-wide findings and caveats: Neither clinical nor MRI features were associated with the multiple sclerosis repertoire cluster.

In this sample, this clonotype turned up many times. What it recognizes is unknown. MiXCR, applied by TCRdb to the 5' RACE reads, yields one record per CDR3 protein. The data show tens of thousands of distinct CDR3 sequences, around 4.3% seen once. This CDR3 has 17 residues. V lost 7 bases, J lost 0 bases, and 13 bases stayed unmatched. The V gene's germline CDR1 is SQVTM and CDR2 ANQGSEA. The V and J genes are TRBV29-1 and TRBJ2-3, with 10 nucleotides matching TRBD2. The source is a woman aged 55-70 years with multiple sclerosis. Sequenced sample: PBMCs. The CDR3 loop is CSATKLAGRHSTDTQYF. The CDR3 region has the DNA TGCAGCGCCACCAAACTAGCGGGGCGACATAGCACAGATACGCAGTATTTT.